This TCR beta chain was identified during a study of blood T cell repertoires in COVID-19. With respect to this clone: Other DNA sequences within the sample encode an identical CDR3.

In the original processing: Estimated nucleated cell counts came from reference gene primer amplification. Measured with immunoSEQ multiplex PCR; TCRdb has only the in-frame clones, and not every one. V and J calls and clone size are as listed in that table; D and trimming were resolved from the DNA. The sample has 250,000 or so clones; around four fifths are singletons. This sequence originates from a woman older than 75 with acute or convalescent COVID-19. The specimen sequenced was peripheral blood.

CDR3 region: CASSLDRFSGANVLTF. CDR3 nucleotide sequence: TGCGCCAGCAGCTTGGACAGATTCTCTGGGGCCAACGTCCTGACTTTC. The chain links TRBV5-1 to TRBJ2-6, with D unclear. V lost 0 bases to trimming and J lost 0 bases, with 7 bases between them. This CDR3 has 16 amino acids. CDR1 is SGHRS, CDR2 YFSETQ, per germline.